This T cell receptor beta chain was sequenced for a study of T cell clusters in autoimmune cytopenias. Multiplex touch-down PCR amplified TRB using TRB-A and TRB-B pools in one tube. TCRdb re-analyzed the multiplex PCR reads; it lists each CDR3 protein once, without DNA. The listing contains fewer than 2,000 distinct CDR3 sequences. The germline V gene encodes CDR1 SQVTM and CDR2 ANQGSEA. CDR3 size: 13 residues. Each sample's input was 250 ng genomic DNA, 30,000 to 45,000 genome equivalents. Measured by frequency, this clonotype is medium-sized. This clonotype originated in a human donor with an autoimmune cytopenia or autoimmune hepatitis (not recorded which). Sample: peripheral blood. This chain connects TRBV29-1 to TRBJ1-5; TCRdb's D call, TRBD1, is unchecked because there is no DNA. The CDR3 region is CSVETGAYQPQHF. Using reference TRBV29-1 and TRBJ1-5 for the parts outside the CDR3, the full variable domain is SAVISQKPSRDICQRGTSLTIQCQVDSQVTMMFWYRQQPGQSLTLIATANQGSEATYESGFVIDKFPISRPNLTFSTLTVSNMSPEDSSIYLCSVETGAYQPQHFGDGTRLSIL.